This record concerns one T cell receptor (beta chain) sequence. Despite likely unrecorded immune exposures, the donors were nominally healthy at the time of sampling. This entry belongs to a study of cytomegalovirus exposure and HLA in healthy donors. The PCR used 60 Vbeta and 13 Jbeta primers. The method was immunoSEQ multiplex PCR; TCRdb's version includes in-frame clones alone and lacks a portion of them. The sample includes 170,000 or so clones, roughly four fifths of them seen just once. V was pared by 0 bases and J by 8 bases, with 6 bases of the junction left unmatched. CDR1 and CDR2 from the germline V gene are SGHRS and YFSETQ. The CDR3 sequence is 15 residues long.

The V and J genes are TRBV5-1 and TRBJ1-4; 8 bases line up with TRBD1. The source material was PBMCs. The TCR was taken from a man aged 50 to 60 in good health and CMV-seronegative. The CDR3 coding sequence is TGCGCCAGCAGCTTGGAGCCAGGGGGCTGGGAAAAACTGTTTTTT. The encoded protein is CASSLEPGGWEKLFF. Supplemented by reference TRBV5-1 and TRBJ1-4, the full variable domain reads KAGVTQTPRYLIKTRGQQVTLSCSPISGHRSVSWYQQTPGQGLQFLFEYFSETQRNKGNFPGRFSGRQFSNSRSEMNVSTLELGDSALYLCASSLEPGGWEKLFFGSGTQLSVL.